These T cell receptor beta chains were read from a single sample in a study of blood T cell repertoires in COVID-19. Sequenced by immunoSEQ multiplex PCR; TCRdb stores in-frame clones only, minus some. This sample has about 140,000 clones; around four fifths occur once, and the top ten carry nearly 3.5%. Sequenced material: PBMCs or T cells enriched from blood (not recorded which). The receptor set was obtained from a woman between 45 and 65 years old with acute COVID-19. CDR3s include the opening cysteine and the closing phenylalanine or tryptophan.

CASSDSRLAGGSWDEQFF	TRBJ2-1	TRBV6-4	18
CSVWTSGINPDTQYF	TRBJ2-3	TRBV29-1	15
CASSLFRRQEQIF	TRBJ1-4	TRBV12-3/TRBV12-4	13
CASSQVDSRNEKLFF	TRBJ1-4	TRBV4-3	15
CASSSRTSGSFNEQFF	TRBJ2-1	TRBV7-3	16
CASSSRGWVSSGTDTQYF	TRBJ2-3	TRBV11-2	18
CASSTGTEQFF	TRBJ2-1	TRBV18	11
CASSQAAGHFTEAFF	TRBJ1-1	TRBV3-1/TRBV3-2	15
CASSLGYRGSNQPQHF	TRBJ1-5	TRBV7-2	16
CATSDLNRNYGYTF	TRBJ1-2	TRBV24-1	14
CASSSDGLWGPNTEAFF	TRBJ1-1	TRBV7-9	17
CASSLGQYDEQYF	TRBJ2-7	TRBV5-6	13
CASSSGQGGYPGELFF	TRBJ2-2	TRBV11-3	16
CASTRTLAGGPDTQYF	TRBJ2-3	TRBV3-1/TRBV3-2	16
CASSLGLAGEETQYF	TRBJ2-5	TRBV5-1	15
CASSMGPGAGAETQYF	TRBJ2-5	TRBV19	16
CASSITGATEAFF	TRBJ1-1	TRBV19	13
CASSVGQNTIYF	TRBJ1-3	TRBV9	12
CASSERFQRGVDTQYF	TRBJ2-3	TRBV28	16
CASSPITGTSGIIDGELFF	TRBJ2-2	TRBV9	19
CSVMGQAVTEAFF	TRBJ1-1	TRBV29-1	13
CASSPLAAIYEQYF	TRBJ2-7	TRBV5-5	14
CASSVGTSGRFRQETQYF	TRBJ2-5	TRBV9	18
CAISVDPGGYGYTF	TRBJ1-2	TRBV10-3	14
CASSLGGWGNEKLFF	TRBJ1-4	TRBV7-3	15
CASSSGGDTQYF	TRBJ2-3	TRBV7-9	12
CASSQTSVTDTQYF	TRBJ2-3	TRBV4-3	14
CASSSGQGQETQYF	TRBJ2-5	TRBV5-5	14
CSVAGAETQYF	TRBJ2-5	TRBV29-1	11
CSVDPSGTGGYNEQFF	TRBJ2-1	TRBV29-1	16
CASSQVAGTSYEQYF	TRBJ2-7	TRBV4-2	15
CASSRQRPDGYTF	TRBJ1-2	TRBV7-9	13
CASSSGASGNTIYF	TRBJ1-3	TRBV5-1	14
CASSRTGPNYGYTF	TRBJ1-2	TRBV6-5	14
CASSLETGGVWRNTEAFF	TRBJ1-1	TRBV28	18
CSVEDPQGHEQYF	TRBJ2-7	TRBV29-1	13
CAIKGTSGRAYEQYF	TRBJ2-7	TRBV10-3	15
CASSPGFSDNEKLFF	TRBJ1-4	TRBV5-1	15
CASSIEGQGNPYGYTF	TRBJ1-2	TRBV19	16
CATSRDRQTGELFF	TRBJ2-2	TRBV15	14